This TCR beta chain originates from a study of shared clonotypes between healthy human individuals. Assay: immunoSEQ multiplex PCR; the TCRdb copy retains only in-frame clones and omits some. The sample has some 2.1 million clones; approximately 94% are singletons. With respect to this clone: Its antigen is unidentified.

V lost 7 bases, J lost 7 bases, and 10 bases lay in between. The germline CDR1 and CDR2 sequences are SNHLY and FYNNEI. This CDR3 spans 11 amino acids. Overall study results and limits: An effect of sequencing depth on clonotype sharing among donors was expected.

CD8 cells classed as naive were CD45RO-negative and positively selected for CCR7, excluding terminally differentiated effector memory CD45RA+ cells. The sequenced sample was naive CD8+ T cells sorted from blood. The chain employs TRBV2 and TRBJ2-5, with D unresolved. This receptor was obtained from a man younger than 35 in good health. The CDR3 here is CASTALGTQYF. The CDR3 DNA is TGTGCCAGCACTGCGTTGGGGACCCAGTACTTC. Full variable domain (outside the CDR3, taken from reference TRBV2 and TRBJ2-5): EPEVTQTPSHQVTQMGQEVILRCVPISNHLYFYWYRQILGQKVEFLVSFYNNEISEKSEIFDDQFSVERPDGSNFTLKIRSTKLEDSAMYFCASTALGTQYFGPGTRLLVL.